This TCR beta chain was identified in a study of blood T cell repertoires in COVID-19. In the study overall: Spain, Italy and the United States supplied samples that represented acute and convalescent COVID-19. PBMCs, B-cell-depleted T cells, or T cells were the source of the cDNA or gDNA that made up the material.

As handled by the study authors: Reference gene primer amplification yielded estimated nucleated cell counts. TCRdb's copy holds only in-frame clones and misses some; the assay was immunoSEQ multiplex PCR. V and J calls and clone size follow that table, whereas D and trimming were derived from the DNA. The sample lists 250,000 to 350,000 clones, around 86% occurring once. Source material: peripheral blood. The source of this sequence is a woman aged 30 to 39 with active or convalescent COVID-19.

The CDR3 spells CASSVVSVASYNEQFF. For the CDR3, the DNA is TGTGCCAGCAGCGTAGTTTCTGTAGCCTCCTACAATGAGCAGTTCTTC. The chain has TRBV9 and TRBJ2-1; D unclear. The V gene's germline CDR1 is SGDLS and CDR2 YYNGEE. V dropped 0 bases and J dropped 0 bases, with 10 bases sitting between them. This CDR3 has 16 amino acids.